This T cell receptor beta chain was recovered during a study of CD8 T cells in ankylosing spondylitis. Germline CDR1 KGHSH, CDR2 LQKENI. The length of the CDR3 is 13 residues. Deletions cut 0 bases from V and 8 bases from J, with 10 bases between. Regarding the study as a whole: Seemingly distinctive of ankylosing spondylitis blood was a TCR beta motif formed by eight highly homologous variants.

On this clonotype itself: Its antigen is as yet unknown.

One entry per CDR3 protein results from TCRdb running MiXCR on the 5' RACE reads. The table has approximately 400,000 distinct CDR3 sequences, roughly 26% seen once. Material: blood, either unsorted or a sorted T cell fraction (not recorded which). The rearrangement joins TRBV18 to TRBJ1-2; no definite D call. This sequence was found in a male donor with ankylosing spondylitis. CDR3 DNA: TGTGCCAGCTCACCACCGAAGGGAGGAGGCTACACCTTC. Its protein product is CASSPPKGGGYTF.